These 30 T cell receptor beta chains were all obtained from the same sample, sequenced in a study of identical twins. TCRdb ran MiXCR on the 5' RACE reads and lists one entry per CDR3 protein. Here the sample spans around 280,000 distinct CDR3 sequences, about 8.1% being singletons. These data were likewise used in another study, on yellow fever vaccine responses in identical twins.

Specimen: memory (CD45RO+) T cells sorted from blood. The source is a young woman in good health.

This clonotype has at least ten counts. The chain has TRBV12-3 or TRBV12-4 and TRBJ1-2; a possible D gene is TRBD1 (5 bases). Trimming stripped 11 bases from V and 0 bases from J, with 13 bases between. The CDR3 loop spans 13 amino acids. The CDR3 DNA sequence: TGTGCCGGGGGGATATCTACTAACTATGGCTACACCTTC. Its translation: CAGGISTNYGYTF.

This chain connects TRBV2 to TRBJ2-2, with TRBD2 matching 10 bases. This CDR3 is built from 16 residues. The V and J ends lost 6 bases and 5 bases, in that order; junction bases with no gene match: 9. Germline values: CDR1 SNHLY, CDR2 FYNNEI. CDR3 protein: CASSGAGTSETGELFF. CDR3 in DNA: TGTGCCAGCAGCGGAGCCGGGACTAGCGAGACCGGGGAGCTGTTTTTT.

This clonotype was seen many times. The rearrangement uses TRBV4-1 and TRBJ2-3, with D perhaps matching TRBD1 (6 bases). The CDR3 has 15 amino acids. Deletions cut 1 base from V and 7 bases from J, with 15 bases between. Germline values: CDR1 MGHRA, CDR2 YSYEKL. CDR3 amino acids: CASSQVTGDRNTQYF. As DNA, the CDR3 is TGCGCCAGCAGCCAAGTTACCGGAGACAGGAATACGCAGTATTTT.

The rearrangement joins TRBV7-9 to TRBJ2-5; D ambiguous. Germline CDR1 and CDR2: SEHNR and FQNEAQ (reference sequence). Trimming stripped 1 base from V and 7 bases from J, with 13 bases between. This CDR3 contains 14 residues. CDR3 sequence reads: CASSLEAAPGTQYF. CDR3 in DNA: TGTGCCAGCAGCTTAGAGGCGGCCCCGGGGACCCAGTACTTC.

Concerning this clonotype itself: One end of the junction does not line up with germline, which may come from a read error. The V gene is TRBV3-1, the J gene TRBJ2-3; D may be TRBD2 (6 bases). Germline V CDR1 and CDR2: LGHDT, YNNKEL (reference sequence). This CDR3 contains 15 residues. The DNA for the CDR3 is TGTGCCAGCAGCCAACAGGGCACTAGCACAGAGACGCAGTATTTT. This sequence encodes CASSQQGTSTETQYF.

Only a few counts were recorded for this clonotype. This chain connects TRBV6-2 or TRBV6-3 to TRBJ2-1; 7 bases align to TRBD1. After removal of 4 bases from V and 4 bases from J, the junction contained 7 bases not matched to a gene. The germline V gene has CDR1 MNHEY and CDR2 SVGEGT. CDR3 length: 15 residues. In nucleotides, the CDR3 is TGTGCCAGCAGTTCGACAGGGAAATGGTACAATGAGCAGTTCTTC. This codes for CASSSTGKWYNEQFF.

This clonotype was seen many times. As DNA, the CDR3 is TGTGCCAGCACCTCCCCGCCAGCTGAATATGGGAAAAGCAATCAGCCCCAGCATTTT. Residues: CASTSPPAEYGKSNQPQHF. The V and J genes are TRBV7-2 and TRBJ1-5; no definite D call. Germline CDR1 and CDR2: SGHTA and FQGNSA. V lost 7 bases, J lost 1 base, and 26 bases lay in between. The CDR3 has 19 residues.

V is TRBV20-1 and J is TRBJ2-1, with 10 bases aligning to TRBD2. Looked up from germline, CDR1 is DFQATT and CDR2 is SNEGSKA (reference sequence). V lost 0 bases and J lost 8; bases outside the gene matches: 13. CDR3 length: 17 residues. The CDR3, as DNA: TGCAGTGCTAGAGATCCTGGTCGAGCGGGAGGGGTCGATGAGCAGTTCTTC. This codes for CSARDPGRAGGVDEQFF.

This clonotype showed up just a few times. The chain has TRBV6-1 and TRBJ2-2, with D possibly being TRBD2 (6 bases). V was shortened by 7 bases and J by 1 base, with 19 bases between the two germline ends. The CDR3 has 17 residues. Germline loops: CDR1 MNHNS, CDR2 SASEGT. In nucleotides, the CDR3 is TGTGCCAGCACCTCACTAGCCTTTCGGAGGAACACCGGGGAGCTGTTTTTT. Residues: CASTSLAFRRNTGELFF.

This clonotype was counted many times. CDR3 coding DNA: TGCAGCGTTGTCGCAGGGGACTATGGCTACACCTTC. Protein: CSVVAGDYGYTF. The rearrangement links TRBV29-1 to TRBJ1-2, with D possibly TRBD1 on 6 matching bases. The V and J ends lost 4 bases and 3 bases respectively, with 9 bases between them. Germline assignment: CDR1 SQVTM and CDR2 ANQGSEA. CDR3 length: 12 amino acids.

This clonotype was counted a few times. The chain uses TRBV12-3 or TRBV12-4 and TRBJ1-5, with D perhaps TRBD1 (6 bases). The CDR3 has 15 residues. V gave up 2 bases and J gave up 7 bases, with 15 bases separating them. CDR3 residues: CASSLSQGQRQPQHF. The CDR3 DNA follows: TGTGCCAGCAGTTTATCGCAGGGGCAGCGGCAGCCCCAGCATTTT.

This clonotype was observed at least ten times. This chain connects TRBV3-1 to TRBJ2-7, with D uncertain. Germline V lookup: CDR1 LGHDT, CDR2 YNNKEL (reference sequence). The CDR3 consists of 13 residues. Deletions cut 3 bases from V and 6 bases from J, with 12 bases between. CDR3 bases: TGTGCCAGCAGCCAGCCGGACGCTTCCGAGCAGTACTTC. It is translated as CASSQPDASEQYF.

This clonotype was found many times. This sequence joins TRBV15 and TRBJ2-2; TRBD2 aligns across 11 bases. Germline CDR1 is LNHNV and CDR2 is YYDKDF (reference sequence). The CDR3 totals 17 residues. V lost 8 bases and J lost 6; bases outside the gene matches: 14. DNA for the CDR3: TGTGCCACCGCAGTAACTAGCGGGGGCCCTCGGGCCGGGGAGCTGTTTTTT. Translation gives CATAVTSGGPRAGELFF.

This clonotype was detected only a few times. The chain recombines TRBV6-4 with TRBJ2-7; possibly TRBD2 for D (7 bases). The CDR3 contains 18 residues. Trimming took off 9 bases at V and 6 bases at J, with 33 bases between the two ends. The germline V gene has CDR1 MRHNA and CDR2 SNTAGT. CDR3 residues: CARFGGPSRSGEVSEQYF. The CDR3 nucleotides read TGTGCCAGATTCGGGGGGCCCTCGCGGAGCGGGGAGGTCTCCGAGCAGTACTTC.

This clonotype was detected many times. The chain couples TRBV5-1 to TRBJ2-7, with 10 positions matching TRBD1. Trimming cost V 1 base and J 0 bases; bases outside gene matches: 4. Germline V gene data show CDR1 as SGHRS and CDR2 as YFSETQ. This CDR3 spans 16 amino acids. The CDR3 DNA sequence: TGCGCCAGCAGCTTGACGGGACAGGGGTTCTCCTACGAGCAGTACTTC. This codes for CASSLTGQGFSYEQYF.

This clonotype was seen at least ten times. CDR3 protein: CASSLARGSLSNTDTQYF. As DNA, the CDR3 is TGTGCCAGCAGTTTAGCCCGGGGATCCCTCAGTAACACAGATACGCAGTATTTT. The chain couples TRBV12-3 or TRBV12-4 to TRBJ2-3; the D gene is possibly TRBD2 (5 bases). Trimming cost V 0 bases and J 2 bases, with 18 bases left between them. CDR3 length equals 18 residues.

At least ten counts were recorded for this clonotype. CDR3 bases: TGTGCCAGCAGGCTGGGGGTCAGGGATACGCAGTATTTT. Protein product: CASRLGVRDTQYF. The chain couples TRBV12-3 or TRBV12-4 to TRBJ2-3, with D perhaps TRBD1 or TRBD2 (5 bases each). The CDR3 spans 13 residues. Trimming removed 6 bases from V and 6 bases from J, with 13 bases in between.

This clonotype was detected many times. The J gene is TRBJ2-7, the V gene TRBV5-6; TRBD2 agrees at 9 bases. V shed 4 bases and J 3 bases; nucleotides not matched to a gene: 8. The CDR3 runs 15 residues. CDR1 is SGHDT and CDR2 is YYEEEE in the germline V gene. In nucleotides, the CDR3 is TGTGCCAGCAGCCGGCGGACTAGCGTTAACTACGAGCAGTACTTC. The encoded protein is CASSRRTSVNYEQYF.

This clonotype was counted only a few times. This CDR3 is missing its conserved last phenylalanine or tryptophan, likely due to a read error. V gene TRBV5-1 combines with J gene TRBJ2-5; possibly TRBD1 for D (5 bases). The CDR3 spans 12 residues. V lost 7 bases, J lost 4 bases, and 11 bases lay in between. CDR1 is SGHRS, CDR2 YFSETQ, per germline. In nucleotides, the CDR3 is TGCGCCAGCGGACAAACAGGAGAGACCCAGTACGTC. Residues: CASGQTGETQYV.

This clonotype was found a few times. V usage is TRBV28 and J usage is TRBJ2-7; 8 nucleotides align to TRBD1. J was trimmed by 2 bases and V by 5 bases; bases with no gene match: 8. Germline V lookup: CDR1 MDHEN, CDR2 SYDVKM. CDR3 size: 15 residues. The CDR3 region has the DNA TGTGCCAGCAGTCTGTGGGACAGGACGACCTACGAGCAGTACTTC. It translates to CASSLWDRTTYEQYF.

There are a few counts of this clonotype. This sequence joins TRBV4-1 and TRBJ2-5; the D is unclear. The CDR3 length is 14 residues. V gave up 3 bases and J gave up 4 bases, with 12 bases separating them. CDR1 is MGHRA, CDR2 YSYEKL, per germline. Here the CDR3 reads CASSQYDRPETQYF. In DNA, the CDR3 is TGCGCCAGCAGCCAGTATGACCGGCCAGAGACCCAGTACTTC.

In this sample, this clonotype turned up many times. The J gene is TRBJ1-4, the V gene TRBV7-2, with 7 bases lining up with TRBD1. The CDR3 runs 15 residues. Germline values: CDR1 SGHTA, CDR2 FQGNSA. V lost 5 bases, J lost 4 bases, and 7 bases stayed unmatched. CDR3 sequence reads: CASSPQTGINEKLFF. The CDR3 DNA reads as TGTGCCAGCAGCCCCCAGACAGGGATTAATGAAAAACTGTTTTTT. The full variable domain, with the rest looked up from reference TRBV7-2 and TRBJ1-4, is GAGVSQSPSNKVTEKGKDVELRCDPISGHTALYWYRQSLGQGLEFLIYFQGNSAPDKSGLPSDRFSAERTGGSVSTLTIQRTQQEDSAVYLCASSPQTGINEKLFFGSGTQLSVL.

This chain uses TRBV7-2 with TRBJ2-7; 7 bases fit TRBD1. This CDR3 is 15 amino acids long. CDR1 and CDR2 from the germline V gene are SGHTA and FQGNSA. The V and J ends lost 6 bases and 3 bases, in that order; junction bases with no gene match: 11. The CDR3 DNA sequence: TGTGCCAGCAGGGGCGGACAGGACCTTTTCTACGAGCAGTACTTC. Its protein product is CASRGGQDLFYEQYF. Complete variable domain (other parts from reference TRBV7-2 and TRBJ2-7): GAGVSQSPSNKVTEKGKDVELRCDPISGHTALYWYRQSLGQGLEFLIYFQGNSAPDKSGLPSDRFSAERTGGSVSTLTIQRTQQEDSAVYLCASRGGQDLFYEQYFGPGTRLTVT.

The chain links TRBV29-1 to TRBJ2-4; 7 nucleotides line up with TRBD2. Germline CDR1 reads SQVTM; CDR2 reads ANQGSEA. The V gene end was trimmed by 2 bases and the J gene end by 8 bases; junction bases not matched to a gene: 3. The CDR3 has 12 amino acids. DNA for the CDR3: TGCAGCGTTGAATATGGGGGGGACATTCAGTACTTC. Protein sequence: CSVEYGGDIQYF.

The chain is built from TRBV20-1 and TRBJ1-5; D is undetermined. The V gene's germline CDR1 is DFQATT and CDR2 SNEGSKA (reference sequence). V lost 2 bases to trimming and J lost 5 bases, with 10 bases between them. This CDR3 is built from 13 residues. CDR3 sequence reads: CSARTGSDQPQHF. DNA for the CDR3: TGCAGTGCTAGAACGGGGAGTGATCAGCCCCAGCATTTT.

This clonotype was observed many times. The chain combines TRBV15 with TRBJ2-7; 13 nucleotides match TRBD2. CDR3 length equals 16 residues. The ends lost 0 bases at V and 9 bases at J; junction bases unmatched: 8. Germline V gives CDR1 LNHNV, CDR2 YYDKDF (reference sequence). CDR3 amino acids: CATSRETGLAGVRQYF. CDR3 sequence (DNA): TGTGCCACCAGCAGAGAAACCGGACTAGCGGGAGTTAGGCAGTACTTC.

This chain uses TRBV2 with TRBJ2-7; D gene uncertain. Germline CDR1 is SNHLY and CDR2 is FYNNEI. The CDR3 runs to 8 residues. Deletions cut 7 bases from V and 5 bases from J, with 0 bases between. The CDR3 DNA is TGTGCCAGCAACGAGCAGTACTTC. Translated: CASNEQYF.

In its sample, this clonotype was seen many times. J is TRBJ2-1 and V is TRBV6-2 or TRBV6-3, with 10 bases identical to TRBD2. Germline V gene sequence: CDR1 MNHEY, CDR2 SVGEGT. Trimming cost V 6 bases and J 5 bases; bases outside gene matches: 7. CDR3 length: 15 residues. As DNA, the CDR3 is TGTGCCAGCAGGGCTCTAGCGGGAGCGCACAATGAGCAGTTCTTC. Its protein is CASRALAGAHNEQFF.

This clonotype was seen ten or more times. The chain carries TRBV24-1 and TRBJ2-1, with 14 bases fitting TRBD2. CDR3 length: 16 amino acids. V was clipped by 3 bases and J by 6 bases; unmatched bases: 3. Germline assignment: CDR1 KGHDR and CDR2 SFDVKD. The DNA of the CDR3 is TGTGCCACCAGTGATCCGACTAGCGGGAGGGCCAATGAGCAGTTCTTC. Translated, it gives CATSDPTSGRANEQFF.

This clonotype was counted only a few times. The chain couples TRBV6-1 to TRBJ2-3, with TRBD2 identical over 7 bases. The CDR3 runs to 15 residues. V lost 2 bases, J lost 4 bases, and 6 bases stayed unmatched. Germline CDR1 reads MNHNS; CDR2 reads SASEGT. The CDR3 reads CASSEYSGGADTQYF. CDR3 nucleotides: TGTGCCAGCAGTGAATATAGTGGGGGGGCAGATACGCAGTATTTT.